This T cell receptor (beta chain) was sequenced in a study of T-cell reconstitution after alpha-beta-depleted transplantation in children. Unique molecular identifiers featured in how the TCRbeta library was prepared. MiXCR, run by TCRdb on the PCR reads, gives a single entry per CDR3 protein. The sample yields approximately 590,000 distinct CDR3 sequences, about 11% seen once. J was trimmed by 4 bases and V by 0 bases; bases with no gene match: 0. The CDR3 runs 14 residues. CDR1 is LGHDT and CDR2 is YNNKEL in the germline V gene (reference sequence). Sample: PBMCs from the stem cell graft donor, taken from the stem cell graft. This clonotype was sampled from a human donor who donated a stem cell graft to a child with acute myeloid leukemia. This chain joins TRBV3-1 and TRBJ2-1; 7 bases match TRBD2. The CDR3 loop is CASSQEAGYNEQFF. CDR3 nucleotides: TGTGCCAGCAGCCAAGAAGCGGGGTACAATGAGCAGTTCTTC.